These 11 T cell receptor beta chains originate from one sample sequenced in a study of blood T cell repertoires in COVID-19. The data were produced by immunoSEQ multiplex PCR, yet TCRdb's version contains in-frame clones alone and is incomplete. The sample lists under 300,000 clones, around 90% occurring once. The source material was peripheral blood. Receptors were obtained from a woman between 35 and 50 years old who had recovered from COVID-19.

The rearrangement joins TRBV7-3 to TRBJ2-1; possible D gene TRBD1, 6 bases. The germline V gene has CDR1 SGHTA and CDR2 FQGTGA. Trimming cost V 4 bases and J 9 bases, with 10 bases left between them. This CDR3 has 12 amino acids. In nucleotides, the CDR3 is TGTGCCAGCAGCTCATCACAGGGTGAGCAGTTCTTC. This translates into CASSSSQGEQFF. Full variable domain (outside the CDR3, taken from reference TRBV7-3 and TRBJ2-1): GAGVSQTPSNKVTEKGKYVELRCDPISGHTALYWYRQSLGQGPEFLIYFQGTGAADDSGLPNDRFFAVRPEGSVSTLKIQRTERGDSAVYLCASSSSQGEQFFGPGTRLTVL.

The chain links TRBV18 to TRBJ2-1; 12 nucleotides align to TRBD1. The germline V gene has CDR1 KGHSH and CDR2 LQKENI. The CDR3 loop spans 17 amino acids. V gave up 8 bases and J gave up 4 bases; unmatched junction bases: 12. CDR3 sequence: CASQPPGTGGGYNEQFF. CDR3 nucleotide sequence: TGTGCCAGCCAACCCCCCGGGACAGGGGGCGGGTACAATGAGCAGTTCTTC.

This rearrangement joins TRBV30 to TRBJ1-2; D gene uncertain. This CDR3 contains 14 residues. Looked up from germline, CDR1 is GTSNPN and CDR2 is SVGIG (reference sequence). V lost 5 bases and J lost 0, with 13 bases in between. The CDR3 protein is CAWVLRTSNYGYTF. The CDR3 bases are TGTGCCTGGGTCTTGAGGACTTCTAACTATGGCTACACCTTC. The whole variable domain, filled in from reference TRBV30 and TRBJ1-2, reads SQTIHQWPATLVQPVGSPLSLECTVEGTSNPNLYWYRQAAGRGLQLLFYSVGIGQISSEVPQNLSASRPQDRQFILSSKKLLLSDSGFYLCAWVLRTSNYGYTFGSGTRLTVV.

V is TRBV5-1 and J is TRBJ1-1; the match to TRBD1 covers 9 bases. Germline trimming cut 5 bases from V and 5 bases from J; bases unmatched to any gene: 7. The germline gives CDR1 SGHRS, CDR2 YFSETQ. This CDR3 comprises 14 residues. For the CDR3, the DNA is TGCGCCAGCAGGACACAGGGGGCGGGTACTGAAGCTTTCTTT. Translation gives CASRTQGAGTEAFF. Drawing the rest from reference TRBV5-1 and TRBJ1-1, the complete variable domain is KAGVTQTPRYLIKTRGQQVTLSCSPISGHRSVSWYQQTPGQGLQFLFEYFSETQRNKGNFPGRFSGRQFSNSRSEMNVSTLELGDSALYLCASRTQGAGTEAFFGQGTRLTVV.

This clone was detected once. The chain is built from TRBV7-2 and TRBJ2-5, with TRBD1 as a possible D gene (5 bases). This CDR3 comprises 14 residues. Germline V gene lookup returns CDR1 SGHTA and CDR2 FQGNSA. The V gene lost 7 bases and the J gene lost 4 bases, with 16 bases spanning the gap. The CDR3 spells CASIKGPPPETQYF. Written as DNA, the CDR3 is TGTGCCAGCATCAAGGGGCCGCCACCAGAGACCCAGTACTTC.

V is TRBV3-1 (or the pseudogene TRBV3-2) and J is TRBJ2-1; TRBD2 aligns across 13 bases. This CDR3 has 16 amino acids. Germline-derived CDR1 and CDR2 are LGHDT and YNNKEL (reference sequence). J was trimmed by 7 bases and V by 1 base; bases with no gene match: 4. The CDR3 DNA reads as TGTGCCAGCAGCCAAGTACTAGCGGGGGGGCGGAATGAGCAGTTCTTC. This encodes CASSQVLAGGRNEQFF.

The chain combines TRBV5-6 with TRBJ1-2; perhaps TRBD1 as D (6 bases). This CDR3 is built from 16 residues. Per the germline V gene, CDR1 is SGHDT and CDR2 is YYEEEE. V lost 1 base and J 4 bases, leaving 17 bases between the germline ends. The CDR3 is CASSLYTDRQFYGYTF. The DNA of the CDR3 is TGTGCCAGCAGCTTGTATACCGACAGGCAATTCTATGGCTACACCTTC.

The chain couples TRBV10-3 to TRBJ2-1; 11 bases fit TRBD2. Trimming at V came to 10 bases and at J to 3 bases, leaving 8 bases not matched to a gene. The CDR3 sequence is 15 residues long. The germline gives CDR1 ENHRY, CDR2 SYGVKD. This CDR3 is CATKVLAGVYNEQFF. CDR3 coding DNA: TGTGCCACTAAAGTACTAGCGGGAGTCTACAATGAGCAGTTCTTC.

The chain is built from TRBV7-9 and TRBJ1-1; 8 bases fit TRBD1. The germline CDR1 and CDR2 sequences are SEHNR and FQNEAQ (reference sequence). V lost 5 bases and J lost 4; bases outside the gene matches: 6. The CDR3 covers 14 residues. This CDR3 is CASSPMGTGTEAFF. The CDR3 DNA reads TGTGCCAGCAGCCCAATGGGGACAGGCACTGAAGCTTTCTTT.

This clone was detected only once. The V call is TRBV2, the J call TRBJ2-3, with TRBD2 matching over 12 bases. The CDR3 is 18 amino acids. V trimming: 4 bases; J trimming: 1 base; junction bases outside the gene matches: 9. Germline lookup yields CDR1 SNHLY and CDR2 FYNNEI. The chain's CDR3 is CASSGLAGGPGGTDTQYF. In DNA, the CDR3 is TGTGCCAGCAGTGGGCTAGCGGGAGGGCCTGGGGGCACAGATACGCAGTATTTT. Combining the CDR3 with reference TRBV2 and TRBJ2-3 gives the whole variable domain EPEVTQTPSHQVTQMGQEVILRCVPISNHLYFYWYRQILGQKVEFLVSFYNNEISEKSEIFDDQFSVERPDGSNFTLKIRSTKLEDSAMYFCASSGLAGGPGGTDTQYFGPGTRLTVL.

The chain is built from TRBV5-1 and TRBJ1-6; D is unclear. Trimming took 0 bases from V and 0 from J, leaving 10 bases between them. The germline V gene encodes CDR1 SGHRS and CDR2 YFSETQ. The CDR3 has 17 amino acids. CDR3 residues: CASSLAGRSSYNSPLHF. The CDR3 DNA reads as TGCGCCAGCAGCTTGGCCGGCCGGAGCTCCTATAATTCACCCCTCCACTTT.